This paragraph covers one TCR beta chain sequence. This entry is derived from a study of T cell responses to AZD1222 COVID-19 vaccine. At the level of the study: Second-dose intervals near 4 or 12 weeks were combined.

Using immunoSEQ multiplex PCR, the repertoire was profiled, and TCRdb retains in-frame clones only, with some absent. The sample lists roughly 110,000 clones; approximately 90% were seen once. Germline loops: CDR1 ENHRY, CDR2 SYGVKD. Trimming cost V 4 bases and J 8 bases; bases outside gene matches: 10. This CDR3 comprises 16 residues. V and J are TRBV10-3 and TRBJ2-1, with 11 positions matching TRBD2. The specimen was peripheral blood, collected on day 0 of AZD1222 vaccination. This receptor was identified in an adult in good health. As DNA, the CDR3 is TGTGCCATCAGTGGTCTTGGTAGCGGGAGGGCCGATGAGCAGTTCTTC. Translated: CAISGLGSGRADEQFF.